A single sample gave rise to the 8 T cell receptor beta chains below, sequenced in a study of Graves' ophthalmopathy and Graves' hyperthyroidism. RNA transcripts served as template for amplifying TCR beta CDR3 sequences. RT-PCR in the first round used HTBI primers; a second-round multiplex PCR followed. MiXCR, run by TCRdb on the multiplex PCR reads, gives a single entry per CDR3 protein. The repertoire holds about 48,000 distinct CDR3 sequences, 50% seen once, with about 24% in the top ten. Source material: peripheral blood. The receptors were sampled from an adult man with Graves' ophthalmopathy.

The chain combines TRBV29-1 with TRBJ2-5; D is undetermined. Germline assignment: CDR1 SQVTM and CDR2 ANQGSEA. The CDR3 contains 13 residues. CDR3 in DNA: TGCAGTATAGCCCCTGGCCCCGGGGAGACCCAGTACTTC. The encoded protein is CSIAPGPGETQYF.

The J gene is TRBJ2-7, the V gene TRBV2; TRBD1 aligns across 7 bases. The junction had 19 bases not matched to a gene; V was cut back by 7 bases and J by 1 base. The CDR3 covers 18 residues. The germline CDR1 and CDR2 sequences are SNHLY and FYNNEI. CDR3 region: CASKFRPGQQVGSYEQYF. CDR3 DNA sequence: TGTGCCAGCAAATTTCGCCCGGGACAGCAGGTGGGGTCCTACGAGCAGTACTTC.

The table lists this clonotype with many counts. The chain has TRBV9 and TRBJ1-2; 8 bases fit TRBD1. Germline CDR1 SGDLS, CDR2 YYNGEE. V lost 3 bases and J lost 6; bases outside the gene matches: 4. The CDR3 sequence is 13 residues long. The CDR3 is CASSAGQGNGYTF. The CDR3 DNA sequence: TGTGCCAGCAGCGCCGGACAGGGTAATGGCTACACCTTC.

This clonotype appeared many times. This sequence joins TRBV2 and TRBJ1-2; perhaps TRBD1 as D (5 bases). This CDR3 is 13 amino acids long. V was pared by 6 bases and J by 8 bases, with 16 bases between. In germline, CDR1 is SNHLY, CDR2 FYNNEI. In DNA, the CDR3 is TGTGCCAGCAGCCGCGGGACCGCGGGGGGCTACACCTTC. Amino acid sequence: CASSRGTAGGYTF.

This clonotype has just one count. The chain carries TRBV11-2 and TRBJ1-1; D unclear. Trimming took 6 bases from V and 2 from J, leaving 7 bases between them. Germline CDR1 is SGHAT and CDR2 is FQNNGV. This CDR3 spans 12 amino acids. CDR3: CASSFTNTEAFF. CDR3 DNA sequence: TGTGCCAGCAGTTTCACTAACACTGAAGCTTTCTTT.

This clonotype showed up just a few times. The V call is TRBV20-1, the J call TRBJ2-3, with a tentative D call TRBD1 (5 bases). Trimming left V 6 bases short and J 6 bases short, with 13 bases between. Germline V gene data show CDR1 as DFQATT and CDR2 as SNEGSKA (reference sequence). The length of the CDR3 is 12 residues. CDR3 region: CSAPRALDTQYF. For the CDR3, the DNA is TGCAGTGCGCCCAGGGCATTGGATACGCAGTATTTT.

The chain couples TRBV6-1 to TRBJ1-6; D is perhaps TRBD1 (5 bases). Germline-derived CDR1 and CDR2 are MNHNS and SASEGT. Between the trimmed V and J ends, which lost 7 bases and 10 bases, there was a span of 17 bases. The CDR3 has 14 residues. CDR3 amino acids: CASTLGAGGSPLHF. The CDR3 DNA reads as TGTGCCAGCACCCTAGGGGCAGGTGGATCACCCCTCCACTTT.

About this clonotype itself: This clone may be a read error of a much larger clone one base away. The rearrangement uses TRBV3-1 and TRBJ2-7; 10 bases line up with TRBD2. Germline CDR1 and CDR2: LGHDT and YNNKEL (reference sequence). The CDR3 has 14 amino acids. The DNA of the CDR3 is TGTACCAGCAGCCAGCGGGGGGGAACCTACGAGCAGTACTTC. Its translation: CTSSQRGGTYEQYF.